This entry lists 26 T cell receptor beta chains sequenced from one sample in a study of T cells after posttransplantation cyclophosphamide. Generated by immunoSEQ multiplex PCR, the TCRdb table keeps only in-frame clones and is missing some. The sample presents around 25,000 clones, none singletons. The sequenced sample was PBMCs. The receptor source for this set is an older woman in good health, CMV-negative, and a related stem cell transplant donor.

This clone was seen many times. This chain uses TRBV19 with TRBJ2-6, with D maybe TRBD1 (6 bases). Looked up from germline, CDR1 is LNHDA and CDR2 is SQIVND (reference sequence). V was shortened by 9 bases and J by 0 bases, with 15 bases between the two germline ends. The CDR3 consists of 16 residues. CDR3 bases: TGTGCCAGCCAGGGGTACACCATCTCTGGGGCCAACGTCCTGACTTTC. Translation: CASQGYTISGANVLTF.

V gene TRBV19 combines with J gene TRBJ1-2; no clear D. The germline V and J ends were trimmed by 3 bases and 3 bases, with 11 bases remaining between them. Germline V gene data show CDR1 as LNHDA and CDR2 as SQIVND (reference sequence). CDR3 length: 14 residues. For the CDR3, the DNA is TGTGCCAGTAGTATTCGGAGGGTGGACTATGGCTACACCTTC. It encodes CASSIRRVDYGYTF.

This clone was picked up many times. This chain uses TRBV6-1 with TRBJ2-7; TRBD1 agrees at 8 bases. Trimming removed 2 bases from V and 3 bases from J; junction bases left unmatched: 6. The germline CDR1 and CDR2 sequences are MNHNS and SASEGT. This CDR3 comprises 15 residues. CDR3 loop: CASSEQWGTGYEQYV. CDR3 nucleotide sequence: TGTGCCAGCAGTGAACAGTGGGGGACAGGCTACGAGCAGTACGTC.

This clone was picked up many times. This chain's CDR3 is CASRPGGSVTQPQHF. The CDR3 DNA reads as TGTGCCAGCAGGCCAGGGGGCTCGGTAACACAGCCCCAGCATTTT. The V and J genes are TRBV28 and TRBJ1-5, with 8 bases matching TRBD1. V shed 6 bases, J shed 7 bases, and the junction held 11 bases outside the gene matches. The CDR3 extends over 15 amino acids. CDR1 and CDR2 (germline): MDHEN, SYDVKM.

The CDR3 DNA reads TGTGCCAGCAGGGGGACAGCCTACAATGAGCAGTTCTTC. Translated: CASRGTAYNEQFF. The chain carries TRBV28 and TRBJ2-1, with 7 bases fitting TRBD1. The V and J ends lost 6 bases and 2 bases, in that order; junction bases with no gene match: 1. This CDR3 is 13 amino acids long. From germline, CDR1 is MDHEN and CDR2 SYDVKM. Supplemented by reference TRBV28 and TRBJ2-1, the full variable domain reads DVKVTQSSRYLVKRTGEKVFLECVQDMDHENMFWYRQDPGLGLRLIYFSYDVKMKEKGDIPEGYSVSREKKERFSLILESASTNQTSMYLCASRGTAYNEQFFGPGTRLTVL.

V and J are TRBV27 and TRBJ2-2, with unresolved D. The CDR3 covers 12 residues. Germline lookup yields CDR1 MNHEY and CDR2 SMNVEV (reference sequence). The V end was cut by 5 bases, the J end by 4 bases, with 5 bases between. The CDR3 loop is CASSLSTGELFF. Written as DNA, the CDR3 is TGTGCCAGCAGTCTGAGCACCGGGGAGCTGTTTTTT.

This clone was seen many times. The chain uses TRBV9 and TRBJ2-3, with a possible D match to TRBD1 (6 bases). Trimming left V 0 bases short and J 0 bases short, with 8 bases between. The CDR3 contains 15 residues. Germline CDR1 reads SGDLS; CDR2 reads YYNGEE. The CDR3: CASSVVTGSTDTQYF. The DNA for the CDR3 is TGTGCCAGCAGCGTAGTGACAGGAAGCACAGATACGCAGTATTTT.

This clone was seen many times. The rearrangement links TRBV4-3 to TRBJ1-5, with a tentative D call TRBD1 (6 bases). The CDR3 covers 15 residues. Trimming left V 0 bases short and J 9 bases short, with 15 bases between. Per the germline V gene, CDR1 is LGHNA and CDR2 is YSLEER. This CDR3 reads CASSQDFPGDRPQHF. CDR3 DNA: TGCGCCAGCAGCCAAGATTTTCCAGGGGACCGGCCCCAGCATTTT.

This clone was counted ten times or more. J is TRBJ1-1 and V is TRBV6-6; D uncertain. Germline V lookup: CDR1 MNHNY, CDR2 SVGAGI (reference sequence). Deletions cut 1 base from V and 6 bases from J, with 6 bases between. The CDR3 is 12 residues long. The CDR3 region has the DNA TGTGCCAGCAGTTACTTCTATTCTGAAGCTTTCTTT. Residues: CASSYFYSEAFF.

This clone has a count of ten or more. The genes are TRBV5-1 and TRBJ2-5; 9 bases are shared with TRBD2. Germline CDR1 reads SGHRS; CDR2 reads YFSETQ. V was pared by 2 bases and J by 2 bases, with 4 bases of the junction left unmatched. The CDR3 extends over 15 amino acids. CDR3 DNA sequence: TGCGCCAGCAGCTTCATAGCGGGGGTGCAAGAGACCCAGTACTTC. Protein sequence: CASSFIAGVQETQYF.

There are many counts of this clone. The chain is built from TRBV5-6 and TRBJ2-5; TRBD2 matches at 12 bases. The germline V gene encodes CDR1 SGHDT and CDR2 YYEEEE. After removal of 4 bases from V and 5 bases from J, the junction contained 6 bases not matched to a gene. The CDR3 sequence is 15 residues long. The CDR3 region has the DNA TGTGCCAGCAGCCCGGGACTAGCGGGTGGGGAGACCCAGTACTTC. Translation: CASSPGLAGGETQYF.

This clone was seen repeatedly, ten times or more. The gene calls are TRBV6-6 and TRBJ2-1, with D possibly matching TRBD2 (5 bases). The length of the CDR3 is 15 residues. Germline V gene data show CDR1 as MNHNY and CDR2 as SVGAGI (reference sequence). V shed 3 bases and J shed 8 bases, with 17 bases lying between them. The CDR3 DNA reads TGTGCCAGCAGTTATGCGGGTCAGCTTTGGGATGAGCAGTTCTTC. Its translation is CASSYAGQLWDEQFF.

There are many counts of this clone. The chain carries TRBV9 and TRBJ1-1, with D perhaps TRBD1 (5 bases). Trimming took off 2 bases at V and 1 base at J, with 9 bases between the two ends. This CDR3 spans 14 amino acids. CDR1 is SGDLS, CDR2 YYNGEE, per germline. The CDR3 here is CASSVGEGNTEAFF. DNA for the CDR3: TGTGCCAGCAGCGTGGGGGAGGGGAACACTGAAGCTTTCTTT.

This clone was counted many times. One junction end does not reproduce the germline sequence, and a read error may be involved. V gene TRBV28 combines with J gene TRBJ1-5, with unresolved D. The V gene's germline CDR1 is MDHEN and CDR2 SYDVKM. The CDR3 consists of 14 residues. In nucleotides, the CDR3 is TGTGTCAGCAGTTTATGGGGAGGGAGTCAGCCCCAGCATTTT. It specifies CVSSLWGGSQPQHF.

At least ten counts were recorded for this clone. The chain joins TRBV5-1 to TRBJ2-2, with 10 bases matching TRBD1. V lost 9 bases, J lost 2 bases, and 4 bases stayed unmatched. CDR3 size: 14 residues. The germline gives CDR1 SGHRS, CDR2 YFSETQ. The CDR3 protein is CATGQGTNTGELFF. The CDR3 nucleotides read TGCGCCACGGGACAGGGGACTAACACCGGGGAGCTGTTTTTT.

Ten or more counts support this clone. The chain employs TRBV7-2 and TRBJ2-5; D uncertain. This CDR3 spans 15 amino acids. Germline values: CDR1 SGHTA, CDR2 FQGNSA. V was cut by 0 bases and J by 2 bases, with 10 bases left in between. The CDR3 spells CASSLALARQETQYF. CDR3 nucleotide sequence: TGTGCCAGCAGCTTAGCGTTGGCCAGACAAGAGACCCAGTACTTC.

This clone has a count of ten or more. This rearrangement joins TRBV6-1 to TRBJ2-5, with D possibly being TRBD1 (5 bases). CDR1 and CDR2 from the germline V gene are MNHNS and SASEGT. V dropped 4 bases and J dropped 5 bases, with 14 bases sitting between them. CDR3 length equals 14 residues. The CDR3 sequence is CASSVPGPGETQYF. DNA of the CDR3: TGTGCCAGCAGTGTCCCGGGCCCAGGGGAGACCCAGTACTTC.

At least ten counts were recorded for this clone. The gene calls are TRBV10-3 and TRBJ2-5, with D maybe TRBD2 (6 bases). V was shortened by 7 bases and J by 4 bases, with 10 bases between the two germline ends. CDR1 is ENHRY, CDR2 SYGVKD, per germline. The CDR3 totals 12 residues. Here the CDR3 reads CAINSGAETQYF. The CDR3 DNA sequence: TGTGCCATCAATTCGGGAGCAGAGACCCAGTACTTC.

This clone has ten or more counts. V and J are TRBV19 and TRBJ1-5, with no clear D. Germline V gene lookup returns CDR1 LNHDA and CDR2 SQIVND (reference sequence). The CDR3 is made up of 15 amino acids. The V and J ends lost 7 bases and 3 bases respectively, with 16 bases between them. CDR3 loop: CASKSGTANNQPQHF. The CDR3 DNA reads TGTGCCAGTAAATCCGGTACAGCCAACAATCAGCCCCAGCATTTT.

The chain's CDR3 is CASSQALTSGSRQETQYF. CDR3 bases: TGCGCCAGCAGCCAAGCTTTGACTAGCGGGAGCCGACAAGAGACCCAGTACTTC. The rearrangement joins TRBV4-3 to TRBJ2-5, with TRBD2 matching over 12 bases. The V gene end was trimmed by 1 base and the J gene end by 2 bases; junction bases not matched to a gene: 8. Germline V CDR1 and CDR2: LGHNA, YSLEER. The CDR3 spans 18 residues.

Ten or more counts support this clone. The chain's CDR3 is CASSLVTGPFFQPQHF. CDR3 DNA sequence: TGTGCCAGCAGCTTGGTTACAGGGCCGTTCTTTCAGCCCCAGCATTTT. The rearrangement joins TRBV7-6 to TRBJ1-5; D perhaps matches TRBD1 (6 bases). Germline CDR1 and CDR2: SGHVS and FNYEAQ. The V end lost 3 bases, the J end lost 6 bases, and 18 bases lay between the germline ends. The CDR3 runs 16 residues.

In its sample, this clone was seen many times. This rearrangement joins TRBV12-5 to TRBJ2-3; 13 bases are a match to TRBD2. There are 17 residues in the CDR3. The germline CDR1 and CDR2 sequences are LGHNT and FRNRAP. The junction had 10 bases not matched to a gene; V was cut back by 6 bases and J by 4 bases. In DNA, the CDR3 is TGTGCTAGTGGCCCTATACCACTAGCGGGAGGGCCAGATACGCAGTATTTT. Translation: CASGPIPLAGGPDTQYF.

This clone was detected ten times or more. CDR3 nucleotide sequence: TGTGCCAGCAGCCTTCAGGGTGTAATCACTGAAGCTTTCTTT. This codes for CASSLQGVITEAFF. This chain uses TRBV6-5 with TRBJ1-1, with D possibly being TRBD1 (5 bases). This CDR3 spans 14 amino acids. V was shortened by 6 bases and J by 4 bases, with 15 bases between the two germline ends. Per the germline V gene, CDR1 is MNHEY and CDR2 is SVGAGI.

This clone came up many times. The chain employs TRBV5-4 and TRBJ2-1; a weak D match, TRBD2 (6 bases). The CDR3 has 15 residues. V was trimmed by 1 base and J by 0 bases, leaving 8 bases between them. From germline, CDR1 is SGHNT and CDR2 YYREEE (reference sequence). The CDR3 coding sequence is TGTGCCAGCAGCTTGACGGGGGTCTCCTACAATGAGCAGTTCTTC. Translated: CASSLTGVSYNEQFF.

This clone was seen ten or more times. The V and J genes are TRBV6-5 and TRBJ2-3; 12 nucleotides align to TRBD2. Trimming removed 2 bases from V and 5 bases from J; junction bases left unmatched: 5. The CDR3 runs to 16 residues. Germline assignment: CDR1 MNHEY and CDR2 SVGAGI. The CDR3 DNA follows: TGTGCCAGCAGTTACGGGACTAGCGGGTCTGGAGATACGCAGTATTTT. This codes for CASSYGTSGSGDTQYF.

This clone was seen ten or more times. The chain is built from TRBV29-1 and TRBJ2-1; 7 nucleotides agree with TRBD1. CDR3 length equals 14 residues. Germline V gene data show CDR1 as SQVTM and CDR2 as ANQGSEA. V shed 6 bases, J shed 1 base, and the junction held 6 bases outside the gene matches. CDR3: CSVRQGISYNEQFF. CDR3 DNA: TGCAGCGTGCGACAGGGAATATCCTACAATGAGCAGTTCTTC.